This note documents a single T cell receptor beta chain sequence. These data originate in a study of blood T cell repertoires in COVID-19. CDR3 size: 13 residues. The V end lost 3 bases, the J end lost 3 bases, and 6 bases lay between the germline ends. CDR1 is KGHSH, CDR2 LQKENI, per germline. Original handling: The assay estimated nucleated cells by amplifying reference gene primers. Data came from immunoSEQ multiplex PCR; TCRdb stores just in-frame clones and leaves some out. The V and J calls and clone size come from that table; D and trimming were worked out from the DNA. The table records 240,000 or so clones, 70% to 90% of them present only once.

The clonotype was recovered from a woman in her twenties or thirties with acute or convalescent COVID-19. J is TRBJ1-5 and V is TRBV18; TRBD1 is a possible D gene (5 bases). The sequenced material came from peripheral blood. The CDR3 DNA follows: TGTGCCAGCTCACCGGACAACAATCAGCCCCAGCATTTT. Amino acid sequence: CASSPDNNQPQHF.